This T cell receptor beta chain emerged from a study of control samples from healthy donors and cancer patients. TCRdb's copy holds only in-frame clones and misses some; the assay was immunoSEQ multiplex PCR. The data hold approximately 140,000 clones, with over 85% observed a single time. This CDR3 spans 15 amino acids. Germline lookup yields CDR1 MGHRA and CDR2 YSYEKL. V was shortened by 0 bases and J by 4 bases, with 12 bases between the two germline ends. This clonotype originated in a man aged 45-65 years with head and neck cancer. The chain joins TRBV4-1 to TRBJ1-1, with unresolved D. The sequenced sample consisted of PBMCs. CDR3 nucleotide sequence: TGCGCCAGCAGCCAAGATTCGCAGGTGCGCACTGAAGCTTTCTTT. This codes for CASSQDSQVRTEAFF.